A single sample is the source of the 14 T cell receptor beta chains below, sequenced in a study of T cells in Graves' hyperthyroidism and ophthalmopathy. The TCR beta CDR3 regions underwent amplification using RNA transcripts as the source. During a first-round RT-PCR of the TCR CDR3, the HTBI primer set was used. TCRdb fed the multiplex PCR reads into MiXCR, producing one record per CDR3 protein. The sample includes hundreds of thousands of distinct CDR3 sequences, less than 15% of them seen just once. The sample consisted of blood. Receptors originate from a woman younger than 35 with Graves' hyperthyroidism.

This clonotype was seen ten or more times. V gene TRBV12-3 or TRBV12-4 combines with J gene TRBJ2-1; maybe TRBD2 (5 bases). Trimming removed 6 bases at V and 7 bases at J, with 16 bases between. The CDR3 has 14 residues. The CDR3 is CASSRGLATNEQFF. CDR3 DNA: TGTGCCAGCAGCCGAGGGCTGGCAACGAATGAGCAGTTCTTC.

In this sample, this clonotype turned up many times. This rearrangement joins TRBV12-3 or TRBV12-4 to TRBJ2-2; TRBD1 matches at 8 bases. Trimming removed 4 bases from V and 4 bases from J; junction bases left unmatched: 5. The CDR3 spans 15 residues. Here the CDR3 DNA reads TGTGCCAGCAGTTCCGTCAGGGGGCGCACCGGGGAGCTGTTTTTT. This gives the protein CASSSVRGRTGELFF.

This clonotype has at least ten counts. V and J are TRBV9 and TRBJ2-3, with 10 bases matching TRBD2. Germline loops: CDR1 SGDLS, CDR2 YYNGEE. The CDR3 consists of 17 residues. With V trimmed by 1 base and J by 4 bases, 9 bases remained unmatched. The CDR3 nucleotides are TGTGCCAGCAGCGTAAGGACTAGCGGCCTGATCTCAGATACGCAGTATTTT. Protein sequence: CASSVRTSGLISDTQYF.

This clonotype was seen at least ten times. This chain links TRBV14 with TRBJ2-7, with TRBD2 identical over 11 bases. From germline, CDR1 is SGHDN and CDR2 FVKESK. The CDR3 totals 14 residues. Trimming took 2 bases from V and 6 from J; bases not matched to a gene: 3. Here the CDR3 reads CASSQTSGSVEQYF. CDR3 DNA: TGTGCCAGCAGCCAAACTAGCGGGAGTGTCGAGCAGTACTTC.

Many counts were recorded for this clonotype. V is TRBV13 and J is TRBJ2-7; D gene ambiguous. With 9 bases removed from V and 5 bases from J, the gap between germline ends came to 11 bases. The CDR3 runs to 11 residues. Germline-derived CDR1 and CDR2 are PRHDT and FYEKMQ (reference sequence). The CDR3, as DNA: TGTGCCAGACTTCCGAAGGACGAGCAGTACTTC. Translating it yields CARLPKDEQYF.

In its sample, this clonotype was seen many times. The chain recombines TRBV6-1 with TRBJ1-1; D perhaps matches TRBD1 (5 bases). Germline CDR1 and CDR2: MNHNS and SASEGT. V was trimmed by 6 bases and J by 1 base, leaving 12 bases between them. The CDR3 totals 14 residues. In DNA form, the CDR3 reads TGTGCCAGCAGACACGACGGGGCGAACACTGAAGCTTTCTTT. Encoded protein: CASRHDGANTEAFF.

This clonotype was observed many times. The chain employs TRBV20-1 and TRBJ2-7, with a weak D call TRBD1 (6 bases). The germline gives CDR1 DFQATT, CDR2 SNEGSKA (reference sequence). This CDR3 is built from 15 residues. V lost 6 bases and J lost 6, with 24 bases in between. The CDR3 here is CSAPTSTGLVGEQYF. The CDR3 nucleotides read TGCAGTGCCCCGACGAGTACAGGGTTAGTTGGCGAGCAGTACTTC.

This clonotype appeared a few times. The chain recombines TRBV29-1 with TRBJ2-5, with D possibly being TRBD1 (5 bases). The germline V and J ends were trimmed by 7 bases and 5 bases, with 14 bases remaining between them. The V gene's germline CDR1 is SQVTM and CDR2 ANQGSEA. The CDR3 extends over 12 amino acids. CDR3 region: CSADNLGETQYF. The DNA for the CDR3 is TGCAGCGCGGACAACCTCGGGGAGACCCAGTACTTC.

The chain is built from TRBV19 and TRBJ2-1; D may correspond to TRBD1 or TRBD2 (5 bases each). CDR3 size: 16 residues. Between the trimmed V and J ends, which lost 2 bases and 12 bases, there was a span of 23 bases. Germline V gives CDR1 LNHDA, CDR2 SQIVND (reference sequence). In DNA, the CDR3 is TGTGCCAGTAGTATACAAGGGACCGACGGGGCCAGTTCGCAGTTCTTC. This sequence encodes CASSIQGTDGASSQFF.

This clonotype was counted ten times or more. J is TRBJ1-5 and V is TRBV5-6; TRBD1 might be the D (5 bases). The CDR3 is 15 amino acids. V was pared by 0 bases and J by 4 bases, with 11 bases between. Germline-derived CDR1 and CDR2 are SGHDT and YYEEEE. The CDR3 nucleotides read TGTGCCAGCAGCTTGGAAGGGGCAAGGAATCAGCCCCAGCATTTT. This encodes CASSLEGARNQPQHF.

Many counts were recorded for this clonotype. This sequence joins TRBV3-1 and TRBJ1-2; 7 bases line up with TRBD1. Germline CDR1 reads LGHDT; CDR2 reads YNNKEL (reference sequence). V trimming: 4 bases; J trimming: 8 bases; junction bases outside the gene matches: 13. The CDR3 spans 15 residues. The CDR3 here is CASSPGGQGVYGYTF. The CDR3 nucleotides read TGTGCCAGCAGCCCAGGGGGGCAGGGCGTCTACGGCTACACCTTC.

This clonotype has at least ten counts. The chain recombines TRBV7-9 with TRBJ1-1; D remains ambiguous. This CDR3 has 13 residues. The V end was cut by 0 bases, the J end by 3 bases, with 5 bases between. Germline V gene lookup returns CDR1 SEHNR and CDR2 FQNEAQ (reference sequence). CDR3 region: CASSLAEDTEAFF. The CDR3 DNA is TGTGCCAGCAGCTTAGCGGAGGACACTGAAGCTTTCTTT.

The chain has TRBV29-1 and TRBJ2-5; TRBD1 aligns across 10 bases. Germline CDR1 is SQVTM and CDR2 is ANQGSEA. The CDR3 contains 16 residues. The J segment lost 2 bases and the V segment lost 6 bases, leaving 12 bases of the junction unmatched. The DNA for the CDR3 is TGCAGCGTCCACCCTCGACAGGGGGCGTTTCAAGAGACCCAGTACTTC. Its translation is CSVHPRQGAFQETQYF.

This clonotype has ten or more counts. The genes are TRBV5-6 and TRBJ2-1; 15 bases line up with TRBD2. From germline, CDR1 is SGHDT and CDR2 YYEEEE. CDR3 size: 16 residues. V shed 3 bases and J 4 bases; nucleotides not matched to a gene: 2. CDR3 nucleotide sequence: TGTGCCAGCAGCTGGGGACTAGCGGGGGGTTACAATGAGCAGTTCTTC. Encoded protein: CASSWGLAGGYNEQFF.